Below, 20 T cell receptor beta chains from the same sample are listed, as sequenced in a study of blood T cell repertoires in COVID-19. Some clones are missing from TCRdb's copy, which holds only in-frame ones; the method was immunoSEQ multiplex PCR. The sample has around 210,000 clones; just over 85% are singletons. Specimen: peripheral blood. Receptor source: a man younger than 30 with active or convalescent COVID-19.

This chain links TRBV4-3 with TRBJ1-2; D gene uncertain. Germline-derived CDR1 and CDR2 are LGHNA and YSLEER. This CDR3 contains 14 residues. V gave up 4 bases and J gave up 4 bases, with 13 bases separating them. This CDR3 is CASSPYQEGYGYTF. In nucleotides, the CDR3 is TGCGCCAGCAGCCCTTATCAGGAGGGCTATGGCTACACCTTC.

This clone was seen only once. The V call is TRBV30, the J call TRBJ1-3, with 7 bases lining up with TRBD1. The CDR3 has 12 amino acids. In germline, CDR1 is GTSNPN, CDR2 SVGIG (reference sequence). Germline trimming cut 8 bases from V and 1 base from J; bases unmatched to any gene: 2. The CDR3 nucleotides read TGTGCCGGACAGGATTCTGGAAACACCATATATTTT. Its protein is CAGQDSGNTIYF. The entire variable domain, with the rest obtained from reference TRBV30 and TRBJ1-3, is as follows: SQTIHQWPATLVQPVGSPLSLECTVEGTSNPNLYWYRQAAGRGLQLLFYSVGIGQISSEVPQNLSASRPQDRQFILSSKKLLLSDSGFYLCAGQDSGNTIYFGEGSWLTVV.

The gene calls are TRBV28 and TRBJ1-2; D gene unclear. V was shortened by 3 bases and J by 0 bases, with 5 bases between the two germline ends. The CDR3 consists of 13 residues. Per germline, CDR1 MDHEN and CDR2 SYDVKM. Here the CDR3 reads CASSFSSNYGYTF. CDR3 coding DNA: TGTGCCAGCAGTTTTAGTTCTAACTATGGCTACACCTTC.

This clone was counted between two and nine times. The chain is built from TRBV7-9 and TRBJ2-7, with D maybe TRBD2 (6 bases). V was shortened by 5 bases and J by 5 bases, with 10 bases between the two germline ends. The CDR3 loop spans 12 amino acids. Germline CDR1 SEHNR, CDR2 FQNEAQ (reference sequence). CDR3 DNA sequence: TGTGCCAGCAGCACGGGGGAAGACGAGCAGTACTTC. This encodes CASSTGEDEQYF.

As DNA, the CDR3 is TGTGCCAGCAGCGCCTCCGGGACTTTGGCCAAAAACATTCAGTACTTC. This codes for CASSASGTLAKNIQYF. This chain joins TRBV9 and TRBJ2-4, with a weak D call TRBD2 (6 bases). The CDR3 totals 16 residues. The germline V gene encodes CDR1 SGDLS and CDR2 YYNGEE. Trimming left V 3 bases short and J 1 base short, with 14 bases between.

The chain carries TRBV5-4 and TRBJ1-5; 8 nucleotides match TRBD1. Germline CDR1 reads SGHNT; CDR2 reads YYREEE (reference sequence). J was trimmed by 6 bases and V by 2 bases; bases with no gene match: 1. The CDR3 totals 13 residues. This CDR3 reads CASSLQGVQPQHF. The CDR3 DNA sequence: TGTGCCAGCAGCTTACAGGGGGTTCAGCCCCAGCATTTT.

The genes are TRBV6-5 and TRBJ1-5; TRBD1 aligns across 9 bases. V was pared by 2 bases and J by 3 bases, with 2 bases of the junction left unmatched. Germline loops: CDR1 MNHEY, CDR2 SVGAGI. CDR3 length: 15 amino acids. The CDR3 coding sequence is TGTGCCAGCAGTTACGGGACAGGGAACAATCAGCCCCAGCATTTT. Translation gives CASSYGTGNNQPQHF.

This clone has only one observation. This chain uses TRBV5-1 with TRBJ1-3; no firm D call. Looked up from germline, CDR1 is SGHRS and CDR2 is YFSETQ. CDR3 length equals 17 residues. Trimming cost V 4 bases and J 1 base, with 18 bases left between them. In DNA form, the CDR3 reads TGCGCCAGCAGCCCCGGAGCCGGGTCCTATTCTGGAAACACCATATATTTT. Its translation: CASSPGAGSYSGNTIYF.

This chain joins TRBV5-1 and TRBJ2-7, with TRBD1 matching 9 bases. The CDR3 sequence is 14 residues long. The germline V gene has CDR1 SGHRS and CDR2 YFSETQ. The junction had 6 bases not matched to a gene; V was cut back by 5 bases and J by 3 bases. CDR3 nucleotides: TGCGCCAGCAGTCCCCGGACAGGGGTCTACGAGCAGTACTTC. Its protein is CASSPRTGVYEQYF.

Note on this clone: Other nucleotide sequences in the sample specify the same CDR3. This rearrangement joins TRBV9 to TRBJ1-2, with 10 positions matching TRBD1. CDR1 is SGDLS, CDR2 YYNGEE, per germline. The V and J ends lost 2 bases and 3 bases, in that order; junction bases with no gene match: 1. There are 14 residues in the CDR3. DNA of the CDR3: TGTGCCAGCAGCGTCGGGACAGGGGACTATGGCTACACCTTC. This codes for CASSVGTGDYGYTF. Full variable domain (remainder filled in from reference TRBV9 and TRBJ1-2): DSGVTQTPKHLITATGQRVTLRCSPRSGDLSVYWYQQSLDQGLQFLIQYYNGEERAKGNILERFSAQQFPDLHSELNLSSLELGDSALYFCASSVGTGDYGYTFGSGTRLTVV.

V gene TRBV29-1 combines with J gene TRBJ2-7; 9 bases are a match to TRBD1. The CDR3 extends over 12 amino acids. Germline V gene sequence: CDR1 SQVTM, CDR2 ANQGSEA. J lost 6 bases, V lost 1 base, and 1 base had no gene match. The DNA of the CDR3 is TGCAGCGTTGAAGGGACAGGGGTCGAGCAGTACTTC. This sequence encodes CSVEGTGVEQYF.

This clone was seen a handful of times. The chain employs TRBV28 and TRBJ1-4; tentative D call: TRBD1 (6 bases). The ends were cut back, 1 base at V and 4 bases at J, with 10 bases in the middle. Germline assignment: CDR1 MDHEN and CDR2 SYDVKM. CDR3 size: 15 residues. The CDR3 sequence is CASSLSDRDNEKLFF. DNA for the CDR3: TGTGCCAGCAGTTTATCGGACAGAGATAATGAAAAACTGTTTTTT.

V gene TRBV28 combines with J gene TRBJ1-6; 12 bases line up with TRBD1. Germline V gene lookup returns CDR1 MDHEN and CDR2 SYDVKM. Trimming at V came to 4 bases and at J to 14 bases, leaving 6 bases not matched to a gene. CDR3 size: 14 residues. The CDR3 loop reads CASSWDRGRGSLHF. CDR3 DNA: TGTGCCAGCAGTTGGGACAGGGGGCGCGGGTCCCTCCACTTT.

The rearrangement uses TRBV29-1 and TRBJ1-5; D might be TRBD1 (5 bases). The CDR3 is 13 amino acids. V dropped 6 bases and J dropped 3 bases, with 12 bases sitting between them. Germline loops: CDR1 SQVTM, CDR2 ANQGSEA. CDR3 nucleotides: TGCAGCGTGGAGACAGCATCCAATCAGCCCCAGCATTTT. Translated: CSVETASNQPQHF.

The J gene is TRBJ1-1, the V gene TRBV28; D perhaps matches TRBD1 (5 bases). V gave up 7 bases and J gave up 3 bases, with 15 bases separating them. The germline gives CDR1 MDHEN, CDR2 SYDVKM. The CDR3 runs 14 residues. CDR3 loop: CASTREALYTEAFF. The CDR3 region has the DNA TGTGCCAGCACCAGGGAGGCATTGTACACTGAAGCTTTCTTT.

The rearrangement links TRBV28 to TRBJ2-7; 9 nucleotides line up with TRBD2. This CDR3 spans 17 amino acids. Per germline, CDR1 MDHEN and CDR2 SYDVKM. V was pared by 5 bases and J by 6 bases, with 17 bases of the junction left unmatched. CDR3 residues: CASSRILAGNPGGEQYF. The CDR3 region has the DNA TGTGCCAGCAGTCGAATCCTAGCGGGAAATCCAGGAGGCGAGCAGTACTTC.

The chain joins TRBV4-1 to TRBJ1-5; TRBD1 is a possible D gene (6 bases). Germline V CDR1 and CDR2: MGHRA, YSYEKL. The V and J ends lost 0 bases and 3 bases respectively, with 12 bases between them. The CDR3 extends over 16 amino acids. CDR3 region: CASSQDATGPNQPQHF. For the CDR3, the DNA is TGCGCCAGCAGCCAAGACGCGACAGGACCCAATCAGCCCCAGCATTTT.

The CDR3 nucleotides are TGTGCCAGCAGCTTAGAGAGGACAGGGGTCTACGAGCAGTACTTC. Translating it yields CASSLERTGVYEQYF. The chain has TRBV11-2 and TRBJ2-7, with 9 bases matching TRBD1. This CDR3 has 15 residues. CDR1 and CDR2 from the germline V gene are SGHAT and FQNNGV. Unmatched junction bases numbered 3, after V lost 0 bases and J lost 3 bases.

The chain recombines TRBV7-9 with TRBJ2-7; D remains unclear. V lost 9 bases and J 3 bases, leaving 12 bases between the germline ends. The CDR3 is made up of 12 amino acids. Germline V gene lookup returns CDR1 SEHNR and CDR2 FQNEAQ (reference sequence). CDR3 sequence (DNA): TGTGCCAGTCAGAGGTCGGGCTACGAGCAGTACTTC. Translation: CASQRSGYEQYF.

The gene calls are TRBV6-1 and TRBJ2-7; D perhaps matches TRBD1 (5 bases). Per the germline V gene, CDR1 is MNHNS and CDR2 is SASEGT. Between the trimmed V and J ends, which lost 2 bases and 3 bases, there was a span of 11 bases. The CDR3 extends over 14 amino acids. Here the CDR3 DNA reads TGTGCCAGCAGTGAAAACGACAGATACTACGAGCAGTACTTC. It translates to CASSENDRYYEQYF.